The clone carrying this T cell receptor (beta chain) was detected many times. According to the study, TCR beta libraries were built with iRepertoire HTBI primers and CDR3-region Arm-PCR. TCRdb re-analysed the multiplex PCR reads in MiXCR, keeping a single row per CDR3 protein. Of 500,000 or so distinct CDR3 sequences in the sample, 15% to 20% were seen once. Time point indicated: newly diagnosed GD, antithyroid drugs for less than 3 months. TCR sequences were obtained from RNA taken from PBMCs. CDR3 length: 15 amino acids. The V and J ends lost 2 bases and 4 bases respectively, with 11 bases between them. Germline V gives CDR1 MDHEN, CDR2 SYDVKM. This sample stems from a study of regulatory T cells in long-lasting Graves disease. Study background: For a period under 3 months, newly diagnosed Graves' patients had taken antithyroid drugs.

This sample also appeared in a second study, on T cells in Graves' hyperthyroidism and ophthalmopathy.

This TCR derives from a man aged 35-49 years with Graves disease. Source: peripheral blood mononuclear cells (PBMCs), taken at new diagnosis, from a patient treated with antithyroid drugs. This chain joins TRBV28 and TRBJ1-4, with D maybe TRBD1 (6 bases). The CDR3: CASSLAGVYNEKLFF. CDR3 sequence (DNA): TGTGCCAGCAGTTTAGCAGGGGTCTATAATGAAAAACTGTTTTTT.